This T cell receptor beta chain was profiled in a study of control samples from healthy donors and cancer patients. Only in-frame clones appear in the TCRdb table, and some are missing; sequencing was by immunoSEQ multiplex PCR. The repertoire holds 70,000 to 80,000 clones, with 85% to 90% as singletons. Germline trimming cut 5 bases from V and 6 bases from J; bases unmatched to any gene: 7. CDR1 is MNHEY and CDR2 is SVGAGI in the germline V gene. This CDR3 has 14 amino acids. This clone was picked up one time. Sequencing input: PBMCs. The J gene is TRBJ1-5, the V gene TRBV6-5; 7 bases align to TRBD1. This clonotype was sampled from a woman aged 55-75 years with head and neck cancer. For the CDR3, the DNA is TGTGCCAGCAGTACAGGGGTGGTTGGTCAGCCCCAGCATTTT. Protein: CASSTGVVGQPQHF.